The 27 T cell receptor beta chains in this list originate from one sample, sequenced in a study of patients and donors after allogeneic stem cell transplantation. TCRdb used MiXCR to reprocess the RT-PCR reads, holding one entry per CDR3 protein. The profile shows 200,000 to 250,000 distinct CDR3 sequences, roughly an eighth of them singletons. Sequenced input: blood, either unsorted or a sorted T cell fraction (not recorded which). The source is a human donor who was either an allogeneic HSCT recipient or a stem cell or donor lymphocyte infusion donor (not recorded which). It is not recorded whose cells these are; they may come from a transplant donor.

This clonotype came up many times. Germline is not matched at one junction end, which may reflect a read error. The chain has TRBV6-1 and TRBJ2-3, with 8 bases fitting TRBD1. Germline loops: CDR1 MNHNS, CDR2 SASEGT. The CDR3 runs 15 residues. The CDR3 DNA is TGTGCCAGCAGTGCCCCAGGGCAGGGGACAGGTACGCAGTATTTT. Protein product: CASSAPGQGTGTQYF.

This clonotype was seen repeatedly, ten times or more. The V call is TRBV7-9, the J call TRBJ1-1, with 9 bases fitting TRBD1. From germline, CDR1 is SEHNR and CDR2 FQNEAQ (reference sequence). Trimming at V came to 5 bases and at J to 11 bases, leaving 9 bases not matched to a gene. The CDR3 loop spans 13 amino acids. As DNA, the CDR3 is TGTGCCAGCAGCCCCCCGTCGGGGACAGGGGCTTTCTTT. It is translated as CASSPPSGTGAFF.

This clonotype was found many times. The chain has TRBV4-1 and TRBJ2-3; D might be TRBD2 (6 bases). V was clipped by 4 bases and J by 2 bases, with 10 bases between them. This CDR3 has 14 amino acids. Germline V gene sequence: CDR1 MGHRA, CDR2 YSYEKL. CDR3 sequence reads: CASSLGLVTDTQYF. DNA of the CDR3: TGCGCCAGCAGCCTGGGACTTGTCACAGATACGCAGTATTTT.

This chain connects TRBV6-2 or TRBV6-3 to TRBJ2-1; 12 nucleotides agree with TRBD2. The V gene end was trimmed by 3 bases and the J gene end by 7 bases; junction bases not matched to a gene: 7. This CDR3 is 16 amino acids long. From germline, CDR1 is MNHEY and CDR2 SVGEGT. The CDR3 loop is CASSYRLAGGSNEQFF. The CDR3 DNA is TGTGCCAGCAGTTATAGGCTAGCGGGAGGGTCGAATGAGCAGTTCTTC.

The CDR3 DNA is TGCGCCAGCAGCTCGCGGACAGGGGGCGCCGAGCAGTACTTC. This gives the protein CASSSRTGGAEQYF. The chain uses TRBV5-1 and TRBJ2-7; 11 bases map to TRBD1. The CDR3 contains 14 residues. Looked up from germline, CDR1 is SGHRS and CDR2 is YFSETQ. V shed 3 bases and J 6 bases; nucleotides not matched to a gene: 5.

At least ten counts were recorded for this clonotype. The V call is TRBV5-1, the J call TRBJ1-5; D is unclear. This CDR3 has 14 residues. Trimming removed 0 bases at V and 6 bases at J, with 10 bases between. CDR1 and CDR2 (germline): SGHRS, YFSETQ. The DNA for the CDR3 is TGCGCCAGCAGCTTGGACGGGAAAGGTCAGCCCCAGCATTTT. This gives the protein CASSLDGKGQPQHF.

This clonotype was recorded many times. This chain uses TRBV19 with TRBJ2-2; 8 bases map to TRBD2. CDR1 and CDR2 from the germline V gene are LNHDA and SQIVND (reference sequence). This CDR3 spans 14 amino acids. V was clipped by 6 bases and J by 5 bases; unmatched bases: 5. The CDR3, as DNA: TGTGCCAGTAGGAAAGCGGGAGTTACCGGGGAGCTGTTTTTT. The encoded protein is CASRKAGVTGELFF.

This clonotype was counted between two and nine times. The chain combines TRBV21-1 with TRBJ1-1. TRBV21-1 counts as a pseudogene. CDR3 size: 15 residues. The CDR3 loop is CASSKGPPGRDEAFF. CDR3 bases: TGTGCCAGCAGCAAAGGTCCCCCAGGGCGGGATGAAGCTTTCTTT.

The chain combines TRBV6-1 with TRBJ2-7, with 13 positions matching TRBD2. The V segment lost 6 bases and the J segment 2 bases; nucleotides outside the gene matches: 4. The germline V gene encodes CDR1 MNHNS and CDR2 SASEGT. This CDR3 is 15 amino acids long. CDR3: CASRTGTSGTYEQYF. CDR3 nucleotide sequence: TGTGCCAGCAGAACCGGGACTAGCGGGACCTACGAGCAGTACTTC.

This clonotype was counted only a few times. The V and J genes are TRBV15 and TRBJ2-5, with 8 bases identical to TRBD2. Germline CDR1 LNHNV, CDR2 YYDKDF (reference sequence). The CDR3 is 16 residues long. V dropped 7 bases and J dropped 2; count of bases not matched to a gene: 12. CDR3 region: CATMSEVAGSQETQYF. The DNA of the CDR3 is TGTGCCACCATGAGCGAGGTAGCGGGGTCTCAAGAGACCCAGTACTTC.

This clonotype has a handful of counts. The chain has TRBV20-1 and TRBJ2-3, with 12 bases lining up with TRBD2. Per the germline V gene, CDR1 is DFQATT and CDR2 is SNEGSKA (reference sequence). The CDR3 runs to 15 residues. V dropped 1 base and J dropped 3; count of bases not matched to a gene: 2. The CDR3 DNA follows: TGCAGTGCTAGAGGACTAGCGGGAGTGACAGATACGCAGTATTTT. It translates to CSARGLAGVTDTQYF.

The V and J genes are TRBV12-3 or TRBV12-4 and TRBJ2-2; D gene unclear. V lost 5 bases to trimming and J lost 3 bases, with 16 bases between them. The CDR3 is 16 amino acids. CDR3 sequence: CASSPTGFGDTGELFF. The CDR3 nucleotides read TGTGCCAGCAGTCCGACCGGGTTCGGCGACACCGGGGAGCTGTTTTTT.

The table lists this clonotype with a few counts. The chain recombines TRBV5-1 with TRBJ2-7; D call uncertain. The germline V gene encodes CDR1 SGHRS and CDR2 YFSETQ. V lost 0 bases and J 3 bases, leaving 13 bases between the germline ends. This CDR3 has 15 residues. The CDR3 DNA follows: TGCGCCAGCAGCTTGGACTACCACCCCCTCTACGAGCAGTACTTC. It encodes CASSLDYHPLYEQYF.

The chain recombines TRBV10-3 with TRBJ1-2; no firm D call. Trimming removed 2 bases from V and 5 bases from J, with 12 bases in between. In germline, CDR1 is ENHRY, CDR2 SYGVKD. There are 14 residues in the CDR3. For the CDR3, the DNA is TGTGCCATCAGTGAGGGGTTGGACCGTTATGGCTACACCTTC. This gives the protein CAISEGLDRYGYTF.

This clonotype was observed at least ten times. The J gene is TRBJ1-5, the V gene TRBV29-1; 10 bases align to TRBD1. V dropped 4 bases and J dropped 4; count of bases not matched to a gene: 4. The germline CDR1 and CDR2 sequences are SQVTM and ANQGSEA. The length of the CDR3 is 14 residues. The CDR3 sequence: CSVGGQGFNQPQHF. The CDR3 DNA reads TGCAGCGTTGGGGGACAGGGGTTTAATCAGCCCCAGCATTTT.

J is TRBJ2-3 and V is TRBV11-3; D may be TRBD2 (7 bases). The CDR3 sequence is 17 residues long. Trimming removed 5 bases at V and 2 bases at J, with 20 bases between. Germline CDR1 SGHNT, CDR2 YENEEA. CDR3 nucleotides: TGTGCCAGCAGCGGTCGGACAGCGGGGCCGTCCACAGATACGCAGTATTTT. Amino acid sequence: CASSGRTAGPSTDTQYF.

In this sample, this clonotype turned up many times. V is TRBV5-6 and J is TRBJ1-1; a possible D gene is TRBD1 (6 bases). Germline V gene data show CDR1 as SGHDT and CDR2 as YYEEEE. Trimming pared 1 base from V and 0 bases from J, leaving 13 bases between. The CDR3 covers 16 residues. The CDR3 DNA reads TGTGCCAGCAGCTTGTTCCCGGACAGAGTGAACACTGAAGCTTTCTTT. Translation: CASSLFPDRVNTEAFF.

This clonotype turned up a few times. The chain uses TRBV4-3 and TRBJ2-5; 10 bases match TRBD1. V shed 3 bases and J 4 bases; nucleotides not matched to a gene: 5. The CDR3 is 15 residues long. Germline V gives CDR1 LGHNA, CDR2 YSLEER. In nucleotides, the CDR3 is TGCGCCAGCAGCCAGGGACAGGGGATCGCAGAGACCCAGTACTTC. Residues: CASSQGQGIAETQYF.

In its sample, this clonotype is medium-sized (0.01 to 0.1%). The V gene is TRBV29-1, the J gene TRBJ2-1; 8 bases map to TRBD2. Trimming at V came to 0 bases and at J to 7 bases, leaving 8 bases not matched to a gene. Germline V lookup: CDR1 SQVTM, CDR2 ANQGSEA. There are 15 residues in the CDR3. CDR3 DNA sequence: TGCAGCGTTGAAGATGGGGGACTAGAGGTTAATGAGCAGTTCTTC. It translates to CSVEDGGLEVNEQFF.

J is TRBJ2-2 and V is TRBV7-2; 9 bases align to TRBD1. There are 16 residues in the CDR3. Germline loops: CDR1 SGHTA, CDR2 FQGNSA. V was clipped by 5 bases and J by 1 base; unmatched bases: 5. CDR3 nucleotide sequence: TGTGCCAGCAGCCGCGGGACAGGGAGGAACACCGGGGAGCTGTTTTTT. Protein: CASSRGTGRNTGELFF.

This clonotype was counted a few times. CDR3 bases: TGTGCCAGCAGCCCGACAGGGGTTAATGAAAAACTGTTTTTT. As protein: CASSPTGVNEKLFF. The chain uses TRBV7-2 and TRBJ1-4; 8 nucleotides align to TRBD1. V dropped 5 bases and J dropped 4; count of bases not matched to a gene: 3. Germline assignment: CDR1 SGHTA and CDR2 FQGNSA. The CDR3 covers 14 residues.

This clonotype was counted only a few times. The V call is TRBV25-1, the J call TRBJ1-6; no clear D. The CDR3 totals 14 residues. V lost 4 bases and J lost 8, with 12 bases in between. Germline CDR1 and CDR2: MGHDK and SYGVNS. DNA of the CDR3: TGTGCCAGCAGTGGGAGACGAACACATTCACCCCTCCACTTT. It encodes CASSGRRTHSPLHF.

The chain recombines TRBV6-5 with TRBJ2-7, with D perhaps TRBD2 (7 bases). The germline V and J ends were trimmed by 1 base and 5 bases, with 21 bases remaining between them. The CDR3 extends over 17 amino acids. Germline CDR1 and CDR2: MNHEY and SVGAGI. CDR3 protein: CASSYLGRGRGLDEQYF. CDR3 nucleotide sequence: TGTGCCAGCAGTTACTTAGGGCGGGGGCGCGGTCTCGACGAGCAGTACTTC.

The chain carries TRBV10-3 and TRBJ1-6, with 9 nucleotides matching TRBD1. Germline V gives CDR1 ENHRY, CDR2 SYGVKD. The CDR3 is made up of 14 amino acids. Trimming removed 5 bases from V and 10 bases from J; junction bases left unmatched: 6. CDR3 residues: CAISRDRARSPLHF. Written as DNA, the CDR3 is TGTGCCATCAGTCGGGACAGGGCTAGGTCACCCCTCCACTTT.

This clonotype has a handful of counts. The J gene is TRBJ2-2, the V gene TRBV7-9, with D perhaps matching TRBD2 (6 bases). This CDR3 comprises 15 residues. With 4 bases removed from V and 3 bases from J, the gap between germline ends came to 12 bases. The germline V gene has CDR1 SEHNR and CDR2 FQNEAQ (reference sequence). CDR3 loop: CASSSPGGDTGELFF. The CDR3 bases are TGTGCCAGCAGCTCGCCCGGGGGAGACACCGGGGAGCTGTTTTTT.

This chain links TRBV28 with TRBJ1-2, with D tentatively TRBD1 (6 bases). This CDR3 contains 12 residues. Germline loops: CDR1 MDHEN, CDR2 SYDVKM. Trimming shortened V by 7 bases and J by 7 bases, and 13 bases separated the two germline ends. The CDR3 coding sequence is TGTGCCAGCAACGGGGGCCCGGGTGGCTACACCTTC. Translation gives CASNGGPGGYTF.

This chain connects TRBV9 to TRBJ2-7, with 9 nucleotides matching TRBD2. There are 14 residues in the CDR3. Germline trimming cut 4 bases from V and 4 bases from J; bases unmatched to any gene: 6. CDR1 is SGDLS and CDR2 is YYNGEE in the germline V gene. The CDR3 protein is CASSISGRTYEQYF. The CDR3 bases are TGTGCCAGCAGCATAAGCGGGAGGACGTACGAGCAGTACTTC.